This T cell receptor (beta chain) was retrieved from a study of OX40 agonist ivuxolimab in advanced cancers. On the study more broadly: A diagnosis of hepatocellular carcinoma, melanoma, renal cell or head and neck cancer was present in dose-escalation patients. Prior therapy, whether anti-PD-1, anti-PD-L1 or anti-CTLA-4, was allowed, and about 39% had some. The study's findings and limits: At 0.1 to 3.0 mg/kg and by week 6, clonal expansion occurred in CD4+ and CD8+ blood T cells.

The CDR3 consists of 16 residues. CDR1 and CDR2 from the germline V gene are LNHDA and SQIVND (reference sequence). Trimming took 9 bases from V and 0 from J; bases not matched to a gene: 13. On this clone itself: Its antigen is as yet unknown.

Here immunoSEQ multiplex PCR was the method, and the copy in TCRdb shows in-frame clones only, minus some. This table has over 45,000 clones, around 89% appearing once. The receptor was derived from an adult with an advanced solid tumor such as melanoma, head and neck, liver or kidney cancer. The sequencing here drew on CD4+ or CD8+ T cells sorted from blood, taken in a trial of the OX40 agonist ivuxolimab. The chain carries TRBV19 and TRBJ1-1; 7 nucleotides agree with TRBD1. CDR3 bases: TGTGCCAGCAACGGCGGGGACAGAGAACTGAACACTGAAGCTTTCTTT. It specifies CASNGGDRELNTEAFF.